Shown below are 17 T cell receptor beta chains from a single sample sequenced in a study of blood T cell repertoires in COVID-19. Sequencing was performed with immunoSEQ multiplex PCR; in TCRdb, only in-frame clones are kept and a portion is missing. The top ten clones hold roughly 4% of a sample with roughly 260,000 clones, 88% of them seen once. Sequenced: peripheral blood. The receptors were gathered from a man aged 60 to 75 who had recovered from COVID-19.

V and J are TRBV29-1 and TRBJ2-1; no clear D gene. V lost 7 bases, J lost 0 bases, and 7 bases lay in between. Germline V gives CDR1 SQVTM, CDR2 ANQGSEA. The CDR3 is 12 residues long. CDR3 sequence reads: CSGLSSYNEQFF. DNA of the CDR3: TGCAGCGGTCTGAGCTCCTACAATGAGCAGTTCTTC.

The CDR3, as DNA: TGTGCCAGCAGCCAAGATGGCCCGGGACTAGCGGGGGCCTATTCCTACGAGCAGTACTTC. Protein product: CASSQDGPGLAGAYSYEQYF. The V gene is TRBV4-2, the J gene TRBJ2-7; 14 bases are shared with TRBD2. Germline CDR1 is LGHNA and CDR2 is YNFKEQ. With 0 bases clipped from V and 1 base from J, the junction kept 11 bases outside the gene matches. The length of the CDR3 is 20 residues.

This sequence joins TRBV7-2 and TRBJ1-2; D may be TRBD1 (5 bases). The CDR3 is made up of 18 amino acids. V lost 1 base to trimming and J lost 5 bases, with 23 bases between them. From germline, CDR1 is SGHTA and CDR2 FQGNSA. CDR3 sequence reads: CASSLEPALGAALYGYTF. CDR3 nucleotide sequence: TGTGCCAGCAGCTTAGAGCCGGCTCTTGGGGCGGCTTTGTATGGCTACACCTTC.

J is TRBJ2-7 and V is TRBV7-8; the D is unclear. The germline gives CDR1 SGHVS, CDR2 FQNEAQ. Trimming left V 2 bases short and J 3 bases short, with 11 bases between. This CDR3 region has 14 residues. CDR3 nucleotides: TGTGCCAGCAGCTTAAGAACACGCAACTACGAGCAGTACTTC. As protein: CASSLRTRNYEQYF.

The J gene is TRBJ2-5, the V gene TRBV20-1, with 12 bases lining up with TRBD2. The CDR3 spans 15 residues. The germline V gene encodes CDR1 DFQATT and CDR2 SNEGSKA (reference sequence). Germline trimming cut 3 bases from V and 4 bases from J; bases unmatched to any gene: 6. CDR3 protein: CSASSLAGGPETQYF. The CDR3 DNA is TGCAGTGCTAGTAGCCTAGCGGGGGGGCCAGAGACCCAGTACTTC.

V usage is TRBV6-4 and J usage is TRBJ2-7; D is possibly TRBD1 (6 bases). The germline gives CDR1 MRHNA, CDR2 SNTAGT. With 2 bases removed from V and 0 bases from J, the gap between germline ends came to 17 bases. CDR3 length: 17 residues. CDR3 coding DNA: TGTGCCAGCAGTGACCCCGAGTGGGGGCTTAGCTCCTACGAGCAGTACTTC. It yields the protein CASSDPEWGLSSYEQYF.

The J gene is TRBJ1-5, the V gene TRBV7-9; weak D call: TRBD1 (5 bases). Per the germline V gene, CDR1 is SEHNR and CDR2 is FQNEAQ (reference sequence). V was trimmed by 10 bases and J by 5 bases, leaving 9 bases between them. This CDR3 is 11 amino acids long. The CDR3 DNA reads TGTGCCACCGGGGGAGATCAGCCCCAGCATTTT. It yields the protein CATGGDQPQHF.

Concerning this clone itself: This sample includes further DNA sequences coding for the same CDR3. The rearrangement links TRBV5-1 to TRBJ2-6, with D perhaps matching TRBD1 (6 bases). Germline V gives CDR1 SGHRS, CDR2 YFSETQ. V was shortened by 1 base and J by 0 bases, with 8 bases between the two germline ends. This CDR3 has 16 amino acids. CDR3 sequence (DNA): TGCGCCAGCAGCTTGACAGGGAGCTCTGGGGCCAACGTCCTGACTTTC. This encodes CASSLTGSSGANVLTF.

The chain uses TRBV7-2 and TRBJ2-3; D perhaps matches TRBD1 (6 bases). The ends were cut back, 5 bases at V and 4 bases at J, with 16 bases in the middle. Germline lookup yields CDR1 SGHTA and CDR2 FQGNSA. The CDR3 sequence is 15 residues long. CDR3 protein: CASSPGVISADTQYF. CDR3 sequence (DNA): TGTGCCAGCAGCCCAGGGGTAATTAGTGCAGATACGCAGTATTTT.

This clone was observed once. The chain carries TRBV19 and TRBJ1-1; 10 bases are shared with TRBD1. The CDR3 is 15 amino acids. Trimming removed 7 bases from V and 1 base from J; junction bases left unmatched: 6. CDR1 LNHDA and CDR2 SQIVND come from the germline V gene (reference sequence). The CDR3 nucleotides are TGTGCCAGTAAGCAGGGACAGGGGTCGAACACTGAAGCTTTCTTT. It specifies CASKQGQGSNTEAFF. Together with reference TRBV19 and TRBJ1-1, the CDR3 gives the full variable domain: DGGITQSPKYLFRKEGQNVTLSCEQNLNHDAMYWYRQDPGQGLRLIYYSQIVNDFQKGDIAEGYSVSREKKESFPLTVTSAQKNPTAFYLCASKQGQGSNTEAFFGQGTRLTVV.

This clone was picked up a small number of times. The chain is built from TRBV19 and TRBJ1-2; 8 bases fit TRBD1. J gave up 3 bases and V 6 bases, and 0 bases lay outside the gene matches. CDR3 length: 12 amino acids. Germline V lookup: CDR1 LNHDA, CDR2 SQIVND (reference sequence). The CDR3 region has the DNA TGTGCCAGTAGGGACAGGGACTATGGCTACACCTTC. Translation gives CASRDRDYGYTF.

The chain has TRBV5-4 and TRBJ1-2; TRBD1 is a possible D gene (6 bases). V was pared by 3 bases and J by 5 bases, with 20 bases between. Per germline, CDR1 SGHNT and CDR2 YYREEE (reference sequence). The CDR3 loop spans 16 amino acids. The CDR3 DNA reads as TGTGCCAGCAGCTCCCACAGGGTTAACTTGGGTTATGGCTACACCTTC. The encoded protein is CASSSHRVNLGYGYTF. Together with reference TRBV5-4 and TRBJ1-2, the CDR3 gives the full variable domain: ETGVTQSPTHLIKTRGQQVTLRCSSQSGHNTVSWYQQALGQGPQFIFQYYREEENGRGNFPPRFSGLQFPNYSSELNVNALELDDSALYLCASSSHRVNLGYGYTFGSGTRLTVV.

This chain connects TRBV4-2 to TRBJ1-3, with D tentatively TRBD1 (6 bases). Germline CDR1 reads LGHNA; CDR2 reads YNFKEQ. CDR3 size: 16 residues. V lost 2 bases, J lost 1 base, and 12 bases lay in between. The CDR3 sequence: CASSQTQGFSGNTIYF. CDR3 nucleotides: TGTGCCAGCAGCCAAACCCAGGGGTTTTCTGGAAACACCATATATTTT.

The V gene is TRBV7-9, the J gene TRBJ1-2, with 7 bases fitting TRBD1. J lost 8 bases, V lost 4 bases, and 7 bases had no gene match. The CDR3 sequence is 13 residues long. The V gene's germline CDR1 is SEHNR and CDR2 FQNEAQ (reference sequence). The CDR3 spells CASSSTGAGGYTF. The CDR3 DNA is TGTGCCAGCAGCTCTACAGGGGCCGGCGGCTACACCTTC.

V and J are TRBV5-1 and TRBJ2-5; weak D call: TRBD2 (5 bases). Germline assignment: CDR1 SGHRS and CDR2 YFSETQ. Trimming left V 2 bases short and J 4 bases short, with 9 bases between. CDR3 length equals 13 residues. The CDR3 bases are TGCGCCAGCAGCTTACTAGGGCCAGAGACCCAGTACTTC. Amino acids: CASSLLGPETQYF.

The chain joins TRBV7-3 to TRBJ2-6; D ambiguous. Germline-derived CDR1 and CDR2 are SGHTA and FQGTGA. V was cut by 0 bases and J by 0 bases, with 9 bases left in between. The CDR3 extends over 17 amino acids. The chain's CDR3 is CASSLTFEISGANVLTF. The CDR3 DNA sequence: TGTGCCAGCAGCTTAACGTTCGAGATCTCTGGGGCCAACGTCCTGACTTTC.

The chain combines TRBV7-3 with TRBJ2-2, with D tentatively TRBD2 (5 bases). The CDR3 has 18 residues. CDR1 and CDR2 (germline): SGHTA, FQGTGA. Trimming took 5 bases from V and 2 from J, leaving 21 bases between them. DNA for the CDR3: TGTGCCAGCAGCCACTCCCGGAAGAGGGCAGGAAACACCGGGGAGCTGTTTTTT. Amino acid sequence: CASSHSRKRAGNTGELFF.